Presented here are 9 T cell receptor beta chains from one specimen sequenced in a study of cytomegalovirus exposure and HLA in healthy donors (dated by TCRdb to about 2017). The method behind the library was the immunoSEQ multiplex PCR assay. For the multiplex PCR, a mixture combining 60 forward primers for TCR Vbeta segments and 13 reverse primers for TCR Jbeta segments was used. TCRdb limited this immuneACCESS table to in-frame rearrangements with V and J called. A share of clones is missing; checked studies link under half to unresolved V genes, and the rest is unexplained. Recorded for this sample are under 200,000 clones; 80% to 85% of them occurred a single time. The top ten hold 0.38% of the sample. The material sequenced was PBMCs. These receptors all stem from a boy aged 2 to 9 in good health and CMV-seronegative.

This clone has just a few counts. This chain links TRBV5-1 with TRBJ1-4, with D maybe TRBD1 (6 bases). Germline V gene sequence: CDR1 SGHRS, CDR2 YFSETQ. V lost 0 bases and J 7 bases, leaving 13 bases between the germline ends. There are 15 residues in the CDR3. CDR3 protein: CASSLEGGVGEKLFF. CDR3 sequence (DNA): TGCGCCAGCAGCTTGGAAGGGGGAGTGGGTGAAAAACTGTTTTTT.

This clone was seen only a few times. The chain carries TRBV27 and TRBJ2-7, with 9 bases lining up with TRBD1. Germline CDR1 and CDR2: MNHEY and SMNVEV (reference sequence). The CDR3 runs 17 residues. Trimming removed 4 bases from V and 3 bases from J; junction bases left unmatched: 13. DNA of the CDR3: TGTGCCAGCAGTTCGTCTCCGACCGGGACAGGGAACTACGAGCAGTACTTC. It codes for CASSSSPTGTGNYEQYF.

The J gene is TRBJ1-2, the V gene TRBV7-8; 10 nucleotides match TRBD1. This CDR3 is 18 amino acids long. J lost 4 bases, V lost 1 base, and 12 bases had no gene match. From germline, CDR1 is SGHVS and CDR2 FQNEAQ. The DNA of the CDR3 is TGTGCCAGCAGCTTAGTAGGGACAGGGGCGCGATTAGGCTATGGCTACACCTTC. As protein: CASSLVGTGARLGYGYTF. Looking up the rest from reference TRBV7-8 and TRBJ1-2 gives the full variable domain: GAGVSQSPRYKVAKRGQDVALRCDPISGHVSLFWYQQALGQGPEFLTYFQNEAQLDKSGLPSDRFFAERPEGSVSTLKIQRTQQEDSAVYLCASSLVGTGARLGYGYTFGSGTRLTVV.

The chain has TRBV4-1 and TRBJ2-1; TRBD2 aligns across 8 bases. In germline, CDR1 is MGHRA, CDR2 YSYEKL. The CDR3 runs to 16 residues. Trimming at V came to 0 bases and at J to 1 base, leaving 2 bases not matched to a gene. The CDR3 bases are TGCGCCAGCAGCCAAGAAGGCGGGAGGTCCTACAATGAGCAGTTCTTC. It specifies CASSQEGGRSYNEQFF.

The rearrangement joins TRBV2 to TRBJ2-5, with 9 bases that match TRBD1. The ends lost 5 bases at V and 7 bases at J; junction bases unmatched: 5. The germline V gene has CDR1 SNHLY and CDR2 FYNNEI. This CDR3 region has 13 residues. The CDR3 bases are TGTGCCAGCAGTTTGGACAGGGGAGGGACCCAGTACTTC. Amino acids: CASSLDRGGTQYF.

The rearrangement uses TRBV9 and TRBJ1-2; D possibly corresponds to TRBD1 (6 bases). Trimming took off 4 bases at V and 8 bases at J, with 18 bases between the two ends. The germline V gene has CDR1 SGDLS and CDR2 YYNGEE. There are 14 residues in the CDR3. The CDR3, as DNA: TGTGCCAGCAGCACTAGCGGGGGGCGGAGGGGCTACACCTTC. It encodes CASSTSGGRRGYTF.

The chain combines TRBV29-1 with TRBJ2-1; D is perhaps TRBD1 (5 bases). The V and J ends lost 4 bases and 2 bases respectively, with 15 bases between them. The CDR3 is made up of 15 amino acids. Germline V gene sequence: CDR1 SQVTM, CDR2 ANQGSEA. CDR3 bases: TGCAGCGTTGTGAGTGAGCAGGGCACCTACAATGAGCAGTTCTTC. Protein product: CSVVSEQGTYNEQFF.

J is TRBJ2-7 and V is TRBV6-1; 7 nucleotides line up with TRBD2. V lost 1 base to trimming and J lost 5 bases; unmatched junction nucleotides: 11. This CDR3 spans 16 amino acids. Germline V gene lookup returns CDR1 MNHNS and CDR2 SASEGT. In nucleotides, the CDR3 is TGTGCCAGCAGTGAAGTCGCGCCTAGCGGCGCCCACGAGCAGTACTTC. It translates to CASSEVAPSGAHEQYF.

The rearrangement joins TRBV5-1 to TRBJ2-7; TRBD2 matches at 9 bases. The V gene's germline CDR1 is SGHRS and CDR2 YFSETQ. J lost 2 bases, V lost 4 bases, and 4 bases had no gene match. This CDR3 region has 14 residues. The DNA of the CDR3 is TGCGCCAGCAGCGCGCCTAGCGGGGCCTACGAGCAGTACTTC. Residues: CASSAPSGAYEQYF.